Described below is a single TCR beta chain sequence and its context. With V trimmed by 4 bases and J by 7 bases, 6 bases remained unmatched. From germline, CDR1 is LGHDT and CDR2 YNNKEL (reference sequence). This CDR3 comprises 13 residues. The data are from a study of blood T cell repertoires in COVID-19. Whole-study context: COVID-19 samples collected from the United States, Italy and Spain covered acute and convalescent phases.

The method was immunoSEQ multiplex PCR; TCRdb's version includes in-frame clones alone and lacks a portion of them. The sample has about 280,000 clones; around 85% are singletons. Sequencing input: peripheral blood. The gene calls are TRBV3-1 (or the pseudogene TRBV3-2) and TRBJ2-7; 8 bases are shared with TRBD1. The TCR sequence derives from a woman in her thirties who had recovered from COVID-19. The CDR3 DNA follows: TGTGCCAGCAGCCTTCGGACAGGGAGGGAGCAGTACTTC. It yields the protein CASSLRTGREQYF.